Sequencing of this T cell receptor beta chain was carried out in a study of T cells in localized non-small cell lung cancer. Notes on the study in general: There were a median roughly 60 of the top 100 tumor clones appearing in adjacent lung.

As concerns this clone: Its antigen is not known.

CDR1 SGHVS and CDR2 FNYEAQ come from the germline V gene. Trimming took 3 bases from V and 0 from J, leaving 8 bases between them. The CDR3 contains 14 residues. The repertoire was sequenced with immunoSEQ multiplex PCR; TCRdb's copy has only in-frame clones and lacks some. The table lists some 6,700 clones, around 16% of them singletons. The source was normal lung tissue next to the tumor, collected before any cancer treatment. The receptor comes from a male donor older than 55 with stage II squamous cell lung carcinoma. The chain recombines TRBV7-6 with TRBJ2-5; D is unresolved. CDR3 in amino acids: CASSFYYDQETQYF. The CDR3 DNA sequence: TGTGCCAGCAGCTTTTACTACGACCAAGAGACCCAGTACTTC. The whole variable domain, filled in from reference TRBV7-6 and TRBJ2-5, reads GAGVSQSPRYKVTKRGQDVALRCDPISGHVSLYWYRQALGQGPEFLTYFNYEAQQDKSGLPNDRFSAERPEGSISTLTIQRTEQRDSAMYRCASSFYYDQETQYFGPGTRLLVL.